This T cell receptor (beta chain) is from a study of lymphopenia after photon versus proton radiotherapy (dated by TCRdb to about 2019). Describing the broader study: The immunological effects of photon versus proton radiation therapy were compared in patients with gastrointestinal tumors who developed high-grade lymphopenia. The roughly 21 patients in the cohort had gastrointestinal tumors, were treated with either photon or proton therapy, and subsequently developed lymphopenia. The study was designed to characterize how the impact on the immune system differs between the two radiation modalities.

The CDR3 runs 12 amino acids, cysteine and phenylalanine included. The DNA shown is the 36-base CDR3, in frame from base 1. Per the germline V gene (reference sequence), LNHNV is the CDR1 and YYDKDF is the CDR2. Here V drops 5 bases and J drops 11 bases, and the junction holds 6 bases not matched to any gene. What the research found in general, with its limitations: Across the cohort, a larger post-nadir drop in TCR diversity was inversely correlated with overall survival time among patients who died. During treatment, patients who received proton therapy stayed relatively stable, whereas patients who received photon therapy lost naive T cells and TCR diversity and gained effector/memory populations. After the lymphocyte count nadir, repertoires from photon-treated patients showed oligoclonal expansion, particularly of CD8+ Temra cells, and this expansion drove the decline in diversity. The authors looked at the survival association only in patients who died, and they framed better survival with proton therapy as a possibility rather than a demonstrated result.

Library construction relied on the immunoSEQ multiplex PCR assay. Deep sequencing of rearranged TCR beta loci, alongside multiparametric flow cytometry, was used to profile T cell repertoires. Imported from immuneACCESS, the table was reduced by TCRdb to in-frame sequences with V and J called. These copies leave out some clones; in studies compared against another copy, an unresolved V gene accounts for under half, and the cause of the remainder is not known. Across this sample there are roughly 8,300 clones, with 88% seen only once. The biggest ten clones account for around 23% of the sample. As regards this clone: Its antigen remains undetermined. Base-call qualities are not available, and no considerably larger clone is one nucleotide away.

The clonotype originates from a man aged 80 or over with cholangiocarcinoma. The rearranged segments are TRBV15 and TRBJ1-1, and 9 junctional nucleotides match TRBD1. The sample in question was peripheral blood, obtained from a patient treated with photon-based radiotherapy. The CDR3 in this case is CATSGDRGKAFF. The base sequence is TGTGCCACCAGCGGCGACAGGGGGAAGGCTTTCTTT.